This is a list of T cell receptor beta chains from one sample in a study of shared clonotypes between healthy human individuals. Generated by immunoSEQ multiplex PCR, the TCRdb table keeps only in-frame clones and is missing some. The sample has around 1,000,000 clones, 70% to 80% seen once; the top ten hold roughly 0.83%. Sequenced: memory CD4+ T cells from PBMCs. The receptor source for this set is a man aged 18 to 30 in good health. Some clones in this sample may be carry-over from other donors' samples. Both conserved end residues are part of each CDR3. A D gene is named only where the DNA matches it firmly. Size tells how often a clone was seen (once, few, many) or the class of an expanded clone, and some rows leave it out.

clone size	V gene	J gene	D gene	CDR3 DNA	CDR3 protein
few	TRBV7-9	TRBJ2-1	TRBD2	TGTGCCAGCAGCCCGTGGGGCAGGGGGCTAGCGGGAGCAGGTGAGCAGTTCTTC	CASSPWGRGLAGAGEQFF
.	TRBV7-2	TRBJ2-1	TRBD2	TGTGCCAGCAGCCGCTTAGCGGGCTCCCTCTACAATGAGCAGTTCTTC	CASSRLAGSLYNEQFF
.	TRBV9	TRBJ2-3	.	TGTGCCAGCAGCGTAAACGAGGAAACGCAGTATTTT	CASSVNEETQYF
once	TRBV7-2	TRBJ1-1	.	TGTGCCAGCAGCTCCTCCAGGAACACTGAAGCTTTCTTT	CASSSSRNTEAFF
.	TRBV5-1	TRBJ2-1	TRBD2	TGCGCCAGCAGCTTGGTAGCGGGAGGGAACAATGAGCAGTTCTTC	CASSLVAGGNNEQFF
few	TRBV7-9	TRBJ2-7	.	TGTGCCAGCAGCTTAAACTACGAGCAGTACTTC	CASSLNYEQYF
.	TRBV19	TRBJ1-1	.	TGTGCCAGTACAACAGGAGGCACTGAAGCTTTCTTT	CASTTGGTEAFF
.	TRBV5-1	TRBJ1-1	.	TGCGCCAGCAGCTTAGAGTCGCCGAACACTGAAGCTTTCTTT	CASSLESPNTEAFF
.	TRBV6-1	TRBJ1-1	TRBD1	TGTGCCAGCAGTGCTGGCAGGGGGATTATGAACACTGAAGCTTTCTTT	CASSAGRGIMNTEAFF
.	TRBV11-1	TRBJ1-1	.	TGTGCCAGCAGCTTTAATCAGGGGAACACTGAAGCTTTCTTT	CASSFNQGNTEAFF
.	TRBV5-6	TRBJ2-6	.	TGTGCCAGCAGCCTGCAGGGGCCTGGGGCCAACGTCCTGACTTTC	CASSLQGPGANVLTF
.	TRBV18	TRBJ1-1	.	TGTGCCAGCTCATTCTACAACCTCGGGGGGCCGAGGTCTGAAGCTTTCTTT	CASSFYNLGGPRSEAFF
.	TRBV9	TRBJ1-2	.	TGTGCCAGCAGCGTAGGGGGCCAAGGCTATGGCTACACCTTC	CASSVGGQGYGYTF
.	TRBV7-2	TRBJ2-3	TRBD2	TGTGCCAGCAGCTTAGTGCCGGGACTAGCGGTTTCGCAGTATTTT	CASSLVPGLAVSQYF
.	TRBV11-2	TRBJ1-5	.	TGTGCCAGCAGCTTAGCCGCGGGTAGCAATCAGCCCCAGCATTTT	CASSLAAGSNQPQHF
few	TRBV5-4	TRBJ1-2	TRBD1	TGTGCCAGCAGCTTTATGACAGGGGGCTATGGCTACACCTTC	CASSFMTGGYGYTF
.	TRBV7-9	TRBJ1-2	.	TGTGCCAGCAGCTTATATCAGGGGTCCCCCTATGGCTACACCTTC	CASSLYQGSPYGYTF
.	TRBV7-6	TRBJ2-5	.	TGTGCCAGCAGCTTAACTAGGTTTGAGACCCAGTACTTC	CASSLTRFETQYF
.	TRBV5-6	TRBJ1-1	TRBD1	TGTGCCAGCAGCGGGCGGGACAGGGAGAACACTGAAGCTTTCTTT	CASSGRDRENTEAFF
.	TRBV18	TRBJ2-2	.	TGTGCCAGCTCACCAGCGGCTAGAAACACCGGGGAGCTGTTTTTT	CASSPAARNTGELFF
.	TRBV28	TRBJ1-1	TRBD1	TGTGCCAGCCATATACCAGGGGGGAAAGCTTTCTTT	CASHIPGGKAFF
.	TRBV7-3	TRBJ2-7	.	TGTGCCAGCAGCCCCAAGTTGCACGAGCAGTACTTC	CASSPKLHEQYF
many	TRBV4-1	TRBJ2-2	.	TGCGCCAGCAGCCAAGAGGTTCGGGTCGGGTTCACCGGGGAGCTGTTTTTT	CASSQEVRVGFTGELFF
.	TRBV5-1	TRBJ2-5	.	TGCGCCAGCAGCCCCGGGGGGTCAGGGGGAGAGACCCAGTACTTC	CASSPGGSGGETQYF
.	TRBV19	TRBJ1-3	.	TGTGCCAGTAACCGGCGCGGGCTCAACACCATATATTTT	CASNRRGLNTIYF
once	TRBV30	TRBJ1-6	.	TGTGCCTGGGGGGGACCGAGAAATTCACCCCTCCACTTT	CAWGGPRNSPLHF
.	TRBV6-6	TRBJ2-5	.	TGTGCCAGCAGTCAGGGTTCGGAGACCCAGTACTTC	CASSQGSETQYF
.	TRBV2	TRBJ1-2	.	TGTGCCAGCAGTGAAGAGGGGTCAGGGGATAGCTACACCTTC	CASSEEGSGDSYTF
.	TRBV5-1	TRBJ2-7	.	TGCGCCAGCAGCTTGGGCGCTGGAGTGGAGCAGTACTTC	CASSLGAGVEQYF
.	TRBV29-1	TRBJ2-1	.	TGCAGCGTTGTGGTGCTAGTGCCTTCGGGTGAGCAGTTCTTC	CSVVVLVPSGEQFF
once	TRBV7-2	TRBJ2-7	.	TGTGCCAGCAGCTTCTCGGACAGCTACGAGCAGTACTTC	CASSFSDSYEQYF
.	TRBV4-1	TRBJ2-7	TRBD2	TGCGCCAGCAGCCAAGCTAGCGGGAGGGCCAACTACGAGCAGTACTTC	CASSQASGRANYEQYF
.	TRBV28	TRBJ1-2	TRBD1	TGTGCCAGCAGCCCATTAGGGACAGGGAACTATGGCTACACCTTC	CASSPLGTGNYGYTF
.	TRBV7-8	TRBJ1-1	TRBD1	TGTGCCAGCAGCTCAAATAGCGGGACAGGGGGTTTCACTGAAGCTTTCTTT	CASSSNSGTGGFTEAFF
.	TRBV28	TRBJ2-3	.	TGTGCCAGCAGTAGAAGCACAGATACGCAGTATTTT	CASSRSTDTQYF
.	TRBV27	TRBJ2-1	.	TGTGCCAGCAGTTACCTCTCTTACAATGAGCAGTTCTTC	CASSYLSYNEQFF
many	TRBV5-1	TRBJ1-1	TRBD1	TGCGCCAGCAGCCCTGGGACAGGGGGCGCGGGCACTGAAGCTTTCTTT	CASSPGTGGAGTEAFF
few	TRBV28	TRBJ2-7	TRBD2	TGTGCCAGCAGTTCCCGGACTAGCGGGAGCCACGAGCAGTACTTC	CASSSRTSGSHEQYF
.	TRBV11-3	TRBJ2-7	.	TGTGCCAGCAGCCACCCGGGGCGGGAGCAGTACTTC	CASSHPGREQYF
.	TRBV5-1	TRBJ1-2	.	TGCGCCAGCAGCTACGAGACCTTGGGGGGCTACACCTTC	CASSYETLGGYTF
once	TRBV6-5	TRBJ1-2	.	TGTGCCACCTCGGAGGCATCTTCCTATGGCTACACCTTC	CATSEASSYGYTF
.	TRBV10-3	TRBJ2-7	TRBD1	TGTGCCATCAGTGGGGCCGGGACAGGGGTTAACGAGCAGTACTTC	CAISGAGTGVNEQYF
.	TRBV5-5	TRBJ2-3	.	TGTGCCAGCAGCGTACAGGGCCCAGATACGCAGTATTTT	CASSVQGPDTQYF
once	TRBV28	TRBJ2-7	.	TGTGCCAGCACTACACGATTGGGGGTATACGAGCAGTACTTC	CASTTRLGVYEQYF
.	TRBV6-5	TRBJ2-7	TRBD2	TGTGCCACTACGGGGACTAGTACCTACGAGCAGTACTTC	CATTGTSTYEQYF
.	TRBV7-3	TRBJ2-1	.	TGTGCCAGCAGCCTCCTAGCGTTCAATGAGCAGTTCTTC	CASSLLAFNEQFF